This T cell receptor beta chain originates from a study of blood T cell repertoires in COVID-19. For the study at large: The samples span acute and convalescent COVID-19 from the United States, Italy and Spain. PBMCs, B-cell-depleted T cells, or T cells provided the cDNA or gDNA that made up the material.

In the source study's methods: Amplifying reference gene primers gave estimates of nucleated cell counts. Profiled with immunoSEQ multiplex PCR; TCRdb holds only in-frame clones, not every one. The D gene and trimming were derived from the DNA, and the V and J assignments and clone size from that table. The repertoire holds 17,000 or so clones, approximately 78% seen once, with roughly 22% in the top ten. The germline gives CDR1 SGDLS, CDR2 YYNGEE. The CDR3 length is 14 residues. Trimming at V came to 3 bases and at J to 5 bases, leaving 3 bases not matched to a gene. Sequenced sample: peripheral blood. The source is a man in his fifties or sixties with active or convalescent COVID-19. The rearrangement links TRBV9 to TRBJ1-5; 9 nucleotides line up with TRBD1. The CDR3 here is CASSATGGDQPQHF. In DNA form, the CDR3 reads TGTGCCAGCAGCGCGACAGGGGGAGATCAGCCCCAGCATTTT.